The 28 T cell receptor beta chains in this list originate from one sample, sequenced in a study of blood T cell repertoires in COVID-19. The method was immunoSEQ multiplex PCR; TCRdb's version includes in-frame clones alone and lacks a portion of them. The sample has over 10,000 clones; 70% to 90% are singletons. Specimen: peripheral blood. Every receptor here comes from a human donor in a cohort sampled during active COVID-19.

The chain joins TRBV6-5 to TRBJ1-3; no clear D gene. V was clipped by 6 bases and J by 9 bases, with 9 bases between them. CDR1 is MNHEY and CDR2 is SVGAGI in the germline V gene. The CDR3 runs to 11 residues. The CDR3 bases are TGTGCCAGCAGCGAGGGAGGCACCATATATTTT. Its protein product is CASSEGGTIYF.

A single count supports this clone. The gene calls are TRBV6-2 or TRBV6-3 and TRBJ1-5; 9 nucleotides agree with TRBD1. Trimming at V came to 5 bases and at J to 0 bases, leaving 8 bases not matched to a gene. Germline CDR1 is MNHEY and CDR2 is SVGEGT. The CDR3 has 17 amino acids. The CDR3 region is CASSRDREVYSNQPQHF. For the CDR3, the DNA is TGTGCCAGCAGTCGGGACAGGGAGGTTTATAGCAATCAGCCCCAGCATTTT.

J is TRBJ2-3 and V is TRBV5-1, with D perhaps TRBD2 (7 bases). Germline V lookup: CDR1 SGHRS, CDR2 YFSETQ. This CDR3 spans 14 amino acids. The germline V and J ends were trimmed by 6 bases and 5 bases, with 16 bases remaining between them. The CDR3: CASKKGGAKDTQYF. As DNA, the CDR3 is TGCGCCAGCAAGAAGGGGGGGGCAAAAGATACGCAGTATTTT.

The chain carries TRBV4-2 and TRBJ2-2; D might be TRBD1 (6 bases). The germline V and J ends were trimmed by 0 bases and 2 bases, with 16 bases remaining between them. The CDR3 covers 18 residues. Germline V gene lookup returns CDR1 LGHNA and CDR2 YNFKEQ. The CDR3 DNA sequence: TGTGCCAGCAGCCAAGAACCCGGGACACCGAAAAACACCGGGGAGCTGTTTTTT. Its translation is CASSQEPGTPKNTGELFF.

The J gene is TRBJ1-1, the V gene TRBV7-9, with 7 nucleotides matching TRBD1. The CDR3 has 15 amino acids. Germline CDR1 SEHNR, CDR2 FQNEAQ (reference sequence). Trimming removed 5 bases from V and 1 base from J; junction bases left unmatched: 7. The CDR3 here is CASSPDRVWNTEAFF. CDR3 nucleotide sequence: TGTGCCAGCAGCCCCGACAGGGTTTGGAACACTGAAGCTTTCTTT.

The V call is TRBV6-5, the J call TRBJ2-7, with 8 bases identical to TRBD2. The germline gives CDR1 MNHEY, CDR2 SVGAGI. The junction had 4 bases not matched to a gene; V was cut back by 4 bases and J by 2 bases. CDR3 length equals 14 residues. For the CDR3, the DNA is TGTGCCAGCAGTTCCCCCGGGGGGGCCTACGAGCAGTACTTC. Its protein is CASSSPGGAYEQYF.

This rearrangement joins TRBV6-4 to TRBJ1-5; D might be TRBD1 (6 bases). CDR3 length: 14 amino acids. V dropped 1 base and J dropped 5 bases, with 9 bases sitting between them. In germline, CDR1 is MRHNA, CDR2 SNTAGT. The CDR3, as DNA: TGTGCCAGCAGTGACTATCCAGGGGATCAGCCCCAGCATTTT. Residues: CASSDYPGDQPQHF.

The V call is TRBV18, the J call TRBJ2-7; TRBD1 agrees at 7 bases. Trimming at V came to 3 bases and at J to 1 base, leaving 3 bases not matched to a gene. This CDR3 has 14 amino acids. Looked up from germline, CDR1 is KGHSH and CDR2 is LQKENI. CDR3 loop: CASSPADRSYEQYF. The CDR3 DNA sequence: TGTGCCAGCTCACCTGCGGACAGGTCCTACGAGCAGTACTTC.

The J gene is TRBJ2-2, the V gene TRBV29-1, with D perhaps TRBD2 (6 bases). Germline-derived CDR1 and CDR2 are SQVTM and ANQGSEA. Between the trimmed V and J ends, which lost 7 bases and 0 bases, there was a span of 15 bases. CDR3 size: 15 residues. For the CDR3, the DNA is TGCAGCGCGAGTCCTAGCGTCCCGAACACCGGGGAGCTGTTTTTT. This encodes CSASPSVPNTGELFF.

The CDR3 DNA sequence: TGTGCCATCAGTGAGGCACCAGGGTATAACGAGCAGTACTTC. Residues: CAISEAPGYNEQYF. The chain couples TRBV10-3 to TRBJ2-7, with D perhaps matching TRBD1 (5 bases). The V end was cut by 2 bases, the J end by 5 bases, with 13 bases between. The CDR3 has 14 amino acids. Germline CDR1 ENHRY, CDR2 SYGVKD.

CDR3 sequence: CASSGNVANPYNEQFF. The CDR3 bases are TGTGCCAGCAGTGGTAACGTAGCTAACCCCTACAATGAGCAGTTCTTC. The chain employs TRBV27 and TRBJ2-1; D gene unclear. Germline V gene data show CDR1 as MNHEY and CDR2 as SMNVEV (reference sequence). The CDR3 consists of 16 residues. The germline V and J ends were trimmed by 5 bases and 2 bases, with 16 bases remaining between them.

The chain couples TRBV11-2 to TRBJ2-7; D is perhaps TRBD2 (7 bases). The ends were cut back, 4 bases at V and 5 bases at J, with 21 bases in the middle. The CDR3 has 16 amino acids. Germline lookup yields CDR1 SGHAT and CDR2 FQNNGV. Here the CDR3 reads CASSSTGGAGEDEQYF. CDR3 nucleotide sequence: TGTGCCAGCAGCTCCACGGGGGGCGCTGGTGAAGACGAGCAGTACTTC.

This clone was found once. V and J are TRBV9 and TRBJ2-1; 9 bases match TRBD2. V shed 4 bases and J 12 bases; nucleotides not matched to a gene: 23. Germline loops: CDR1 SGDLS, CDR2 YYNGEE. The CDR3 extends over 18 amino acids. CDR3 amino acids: CASSQSPLLSGGYFRQFF. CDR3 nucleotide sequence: TGTGCCAGCAGCCAGAGCCCTCTCTTAAGCGGGGGGTACTTCAGGCAGTTCTTC.

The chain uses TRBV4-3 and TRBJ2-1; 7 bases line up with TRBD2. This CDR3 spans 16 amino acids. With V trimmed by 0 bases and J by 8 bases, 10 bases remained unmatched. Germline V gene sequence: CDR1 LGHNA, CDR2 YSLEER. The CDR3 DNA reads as TGCGCCAGCAGCCAAGATCCGGGGGGAGGGTCTGATGAGCAGTTCTTC. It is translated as CASSQDPGGGSDEQFF.

The CDR3 region is CASSYSGGSQETQYF. The CDR3 DNA sequence: TGTGCCAGCAGTTACAGCGGGGGGTCTCAAGAGACCCAGTACTTC. The J gene is TRBJ2-5, the V gene TRBV6-2 or TRBV6-3; 9 positions agree with TRBD2. The CDR3 spans 15 residues. Trimming cost V 2 bases and J 2 bases; bases outside gene matches: 3. CDR1 and CDR2 (germline): MNHEY, SVGEGT.

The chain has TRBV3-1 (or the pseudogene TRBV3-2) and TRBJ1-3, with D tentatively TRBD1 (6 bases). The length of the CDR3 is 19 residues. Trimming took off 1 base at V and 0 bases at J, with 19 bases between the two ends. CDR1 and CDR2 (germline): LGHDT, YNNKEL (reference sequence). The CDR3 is CASSQVLRDKRSSGNTIYF. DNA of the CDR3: TGTGCCAGCAGCCAAGTCCTTCGGGACAAGCGGAGCTCTGGAAACACCATATATTTT.

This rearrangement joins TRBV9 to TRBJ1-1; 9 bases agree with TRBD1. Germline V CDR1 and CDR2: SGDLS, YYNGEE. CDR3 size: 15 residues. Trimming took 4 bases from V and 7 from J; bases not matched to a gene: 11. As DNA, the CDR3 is TGTGCCAGCAGCCCCTTCGGGGGGACAGGGCGTGAAGCTTTCTTT. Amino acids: CASSPFGGTGREAFF. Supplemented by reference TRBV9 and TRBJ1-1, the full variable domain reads DSGVTQTPKHLITATGQRVTLRCSPRSGDLSVYWYQQSLDQGLQFLIQYYNGEERAKGNILERFSAQQFPDLHSELNLSSLELGDSALYFCASSPFGGTGREAFFGQGTRLTVV.

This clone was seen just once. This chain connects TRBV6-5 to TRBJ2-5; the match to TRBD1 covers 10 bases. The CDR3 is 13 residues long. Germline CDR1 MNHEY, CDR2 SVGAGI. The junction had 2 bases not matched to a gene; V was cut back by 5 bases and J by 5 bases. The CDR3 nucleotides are TGTGCCAGCAGTCGGGACAGGGGTGAGACCCAGTACTTC. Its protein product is CASSRDRGETQYF.

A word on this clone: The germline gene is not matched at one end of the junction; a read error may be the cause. CDR3 loop: CASSQDTRNSGYTF. CDR3 bases: TGCGCCAGCAGCCAAGATACGCGGAACTCTGGCTACACCTTC. V is TRBV4-3 and J is TRBJ1-2; D gene ambiguous. The CDR3 runs to 14 residues. CDR1 is LGHNA, CDR2 YSLEER, per germline.

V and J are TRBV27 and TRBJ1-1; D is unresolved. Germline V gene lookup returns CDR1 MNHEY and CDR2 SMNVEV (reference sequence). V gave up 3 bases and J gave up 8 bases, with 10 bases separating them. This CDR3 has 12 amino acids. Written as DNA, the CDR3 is TGTGCCAGCAGTTTTCTCACGGGGGAAGCTTTCTTT. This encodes CASSFLTGEAFF.

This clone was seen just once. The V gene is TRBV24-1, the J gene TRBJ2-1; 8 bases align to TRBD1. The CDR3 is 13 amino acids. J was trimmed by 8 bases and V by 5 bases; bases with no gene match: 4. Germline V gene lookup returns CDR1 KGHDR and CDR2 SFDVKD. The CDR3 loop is CATSGDRGYEQFF. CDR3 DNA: TGTGCCACCAGTGGCGACAGGGGCTATGAGCAGTTCTTC.

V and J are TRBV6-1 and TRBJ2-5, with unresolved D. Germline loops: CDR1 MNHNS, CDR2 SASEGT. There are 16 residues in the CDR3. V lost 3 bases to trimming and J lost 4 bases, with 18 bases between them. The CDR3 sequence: CASSDRPHNLGETQYF. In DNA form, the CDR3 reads TGTGCCAGCAGTGACCGACCACACAACCTAGGAGAGACCCAGTACTTC.

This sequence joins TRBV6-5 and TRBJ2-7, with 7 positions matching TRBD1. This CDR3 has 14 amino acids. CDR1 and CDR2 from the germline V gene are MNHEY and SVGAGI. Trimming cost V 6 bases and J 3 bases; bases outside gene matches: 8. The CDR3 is CASRALGQDYEQYF. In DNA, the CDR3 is TGTGCCAGCAGGGCCCTTGGACAGGACTACGAGCAGTACTTC.

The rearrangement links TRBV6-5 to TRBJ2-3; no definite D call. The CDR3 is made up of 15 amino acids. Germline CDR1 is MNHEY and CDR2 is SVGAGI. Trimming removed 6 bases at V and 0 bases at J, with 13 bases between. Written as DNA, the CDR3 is TGTGCCAGCAGACGTACAGCTGCCAGCACAGATACGCAGTATTTT. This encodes CASRRTAASTDTQYF.

The CDR3 protein is CASSYTQGMNTEAFF. The CDR3 nucleotides are TGTGCCAGCAGTTACACCCAGGGTATGAACACTGAAGCTTTCTTT. The V and J genes are TRBV6-6 and TRBJ1-1, with a possible D match to TRBD1 (5 bases). Germline V CDR1 and CDR2: MNHNY, SVGAGI (reference sequence). Trimming took off 2 bases at V and 0 bases at J, with 10 bases between the two ends. The CDR3 spans 15 residues.

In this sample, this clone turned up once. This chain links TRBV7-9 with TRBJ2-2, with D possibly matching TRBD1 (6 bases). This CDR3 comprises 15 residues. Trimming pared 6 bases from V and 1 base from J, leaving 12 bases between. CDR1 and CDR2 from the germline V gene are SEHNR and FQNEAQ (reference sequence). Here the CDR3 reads CASRPGTQNTGELFF. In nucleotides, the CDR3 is TGTGCCAGCAGACCCGGGACACAGAACACCGGGGAGCTGTTTTTT. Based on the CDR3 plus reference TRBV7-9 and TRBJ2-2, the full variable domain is DTGVSQNPRHKITKRGQNVTFRCDPISEHNRLYWYRQTLGQGPEFLTYFQNEAQLEKSRLLSDRFSAERPKGSFSTLEIQRTEQGDSAMYLCASRPGTQNTGELFFGEGSRLTVL.

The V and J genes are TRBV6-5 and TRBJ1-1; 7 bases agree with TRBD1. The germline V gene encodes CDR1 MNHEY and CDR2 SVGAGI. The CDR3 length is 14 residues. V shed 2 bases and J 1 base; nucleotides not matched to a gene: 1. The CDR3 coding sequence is TGTGCCAGCAGTTACCGGACAGGGAACACTGAAGCTTTCTTT. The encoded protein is CASSYRTGNTEAFF.

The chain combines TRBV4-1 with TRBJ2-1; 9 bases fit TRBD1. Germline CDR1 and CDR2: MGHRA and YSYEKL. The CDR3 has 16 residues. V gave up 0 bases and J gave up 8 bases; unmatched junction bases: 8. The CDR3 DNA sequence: TGCGCCAGCAGCCAAGACCGGGACAGGGTTAGCGATGAGCAGTTCTTC. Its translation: CASSQDRDRVSDEQFF.